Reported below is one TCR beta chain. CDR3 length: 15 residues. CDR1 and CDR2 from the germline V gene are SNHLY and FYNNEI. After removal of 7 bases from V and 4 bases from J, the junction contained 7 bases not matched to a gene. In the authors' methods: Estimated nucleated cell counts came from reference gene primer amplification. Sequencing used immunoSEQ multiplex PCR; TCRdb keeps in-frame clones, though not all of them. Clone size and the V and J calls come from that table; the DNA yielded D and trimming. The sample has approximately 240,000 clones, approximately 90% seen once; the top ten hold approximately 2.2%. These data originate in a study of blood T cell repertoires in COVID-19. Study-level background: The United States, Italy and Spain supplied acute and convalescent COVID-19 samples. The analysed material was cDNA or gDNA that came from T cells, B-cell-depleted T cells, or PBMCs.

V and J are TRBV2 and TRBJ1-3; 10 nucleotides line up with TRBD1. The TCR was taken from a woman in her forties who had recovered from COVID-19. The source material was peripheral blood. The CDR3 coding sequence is TGTGCCAGCAACAAGGGACAGGGGTGGGGAAACACCATATATTTT. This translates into CASNKGQGWGNTIYF.